This T cell receptor (beta chain) was observed in a study of blood T cell repertoires in COVID-19. Study context: Samples taken during acute and convalescent COVID-19 were collected in the United States, Italy and Spain.

V dropped 4 bases and J dropped 8 bases, with 20 bases sitting between them. The CDR3 extends over 15 amino acids. Germline loops: CDR1 LGHDT, CDR2 YNNKEL (reference sequence). In the authors' workflow: For nucleated cells, counts were estimated from reference gene primer amplification. Repertoires were generated with immunoSEQ multiplex PCR, while TCRdb's copy carries only in-frame clones and drops some. V and J calls and clone size are those listed in that table; D and trimming were worked out from the DNA. The table records 100,000 to 150,000 clones, over 60% of them present only once. The rearrangement links TRBV3-1 (or the pseudogene TRBV3-2) to TRBJ1-2; no firm D call. The specimen sequenced was peripheral blood. The TCR was taken from a woman in her seventies with acute or convalescent COVID-19. This chain's CDR3 is CASSPASPGATGYTF. Written as DNA, the CDR3 is TGTGCCAGCAGCCCTGCTTCGCCGGGAGCGACAGGCTACACCTTC.